This T cell receptor beta chain came from a study of cytomegalovirus exposure and HLA in healthy donors. The wider study: Early on, a data release was issued that held 80 million or so unique TCRs from HLA-typed donors. Study-wide results and limits: In vitro data verified a few CMV-associated chains as specific for CMV antigens. A classifier reportedly called cytomegalovirus status with high sensitivity and specificity. Later analysis identified a missense DCLRE1C variant that was linked to TCR beta V- and J-gene trimming.

The CDR3 has 14 amino acids. Germline V CDR1 and CDR2: MNHNS, SASEGT. The V and J ends lost 3 bases and 3 bases respectively, with 11 bases between them. As to this clone: The target antigen is unknown.

In the PCR, 60 Vbeta and 13 Jbeta primers were used. Clones were read by immunoSEQ multiplex PCR, and TCRdb kept only the in-frame ones, dropping some. The repertoire has approximately 170,000 clones, 70% to 75% of them found once; the top ten carry approximately 5%. The receptor comes from a man between 18 and 29 years old in good health and CMV-seropositive. The sequenced sample consisted of PBMCs. The chain employs TRBV6-1 and TRBJ1-2; tentatively, D is TRBD1 (6 bases). As DNA, the CDR3 is TGTGCCAGCAGTGATCTGGGGGCTGACTATGGCTACACCTTC. The encoded protein is CASSDLGADYGYTF.